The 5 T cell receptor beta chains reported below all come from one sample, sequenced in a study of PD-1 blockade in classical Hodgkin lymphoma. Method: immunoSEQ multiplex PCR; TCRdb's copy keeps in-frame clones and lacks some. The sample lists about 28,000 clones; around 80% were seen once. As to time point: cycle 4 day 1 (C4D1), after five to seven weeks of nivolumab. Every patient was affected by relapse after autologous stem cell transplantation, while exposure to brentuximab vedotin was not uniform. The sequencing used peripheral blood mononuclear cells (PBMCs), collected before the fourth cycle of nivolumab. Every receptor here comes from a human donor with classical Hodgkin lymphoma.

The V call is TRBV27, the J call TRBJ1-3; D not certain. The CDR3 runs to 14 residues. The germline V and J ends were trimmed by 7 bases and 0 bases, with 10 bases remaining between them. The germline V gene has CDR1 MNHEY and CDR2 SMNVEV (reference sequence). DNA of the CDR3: TGTGCCAGCAAGGAACAGAGCTCTGGAAACACCATATATTTT. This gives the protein CASKEQSSGNTIYF.

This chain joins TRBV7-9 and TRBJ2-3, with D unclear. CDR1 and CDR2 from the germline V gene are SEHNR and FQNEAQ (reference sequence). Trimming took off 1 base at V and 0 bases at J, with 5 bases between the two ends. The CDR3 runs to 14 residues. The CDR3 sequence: CASSLEVSTDTQYF. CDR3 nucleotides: TGTGCCAGCAGCTTAGAAGTAAGCACAGATACGCAGTATTTT.

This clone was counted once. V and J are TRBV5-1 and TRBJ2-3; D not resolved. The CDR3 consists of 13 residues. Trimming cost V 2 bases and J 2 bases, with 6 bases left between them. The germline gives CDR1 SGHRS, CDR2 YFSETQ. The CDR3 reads CASSFGITDTQYF. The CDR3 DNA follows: TGCGCCAGCAGCTTTGGTATCACAGATACGCAGTATTTT. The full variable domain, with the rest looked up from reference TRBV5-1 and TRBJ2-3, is KAGVTQTPRYLIKTRGQQVTLSCSPISGHRSVSWYQQTPGQGLQFLFEYFSETQRNKGNFPGRFSGRQFSNSRSEMNVSTLELGDSALYLCASSFGITDTQYFGPGTRLTVL.

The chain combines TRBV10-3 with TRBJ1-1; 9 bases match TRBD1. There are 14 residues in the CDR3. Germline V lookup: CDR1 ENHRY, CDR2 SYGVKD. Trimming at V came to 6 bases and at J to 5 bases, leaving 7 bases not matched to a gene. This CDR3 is CAISRTGDLTEAFF. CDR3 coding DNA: TGTGCCATCAGCCGGACAGGGGACTTAACTGAAGCTTTCTTT.

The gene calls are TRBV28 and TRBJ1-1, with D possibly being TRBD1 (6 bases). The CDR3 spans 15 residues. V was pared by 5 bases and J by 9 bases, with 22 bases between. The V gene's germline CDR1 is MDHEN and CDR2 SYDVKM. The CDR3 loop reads CASSTQGTGSRQAFF. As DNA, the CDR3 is TGTGCCAGCAGTACACAGGGCACAGGATCCCGGCAAGCTTTCTTT.